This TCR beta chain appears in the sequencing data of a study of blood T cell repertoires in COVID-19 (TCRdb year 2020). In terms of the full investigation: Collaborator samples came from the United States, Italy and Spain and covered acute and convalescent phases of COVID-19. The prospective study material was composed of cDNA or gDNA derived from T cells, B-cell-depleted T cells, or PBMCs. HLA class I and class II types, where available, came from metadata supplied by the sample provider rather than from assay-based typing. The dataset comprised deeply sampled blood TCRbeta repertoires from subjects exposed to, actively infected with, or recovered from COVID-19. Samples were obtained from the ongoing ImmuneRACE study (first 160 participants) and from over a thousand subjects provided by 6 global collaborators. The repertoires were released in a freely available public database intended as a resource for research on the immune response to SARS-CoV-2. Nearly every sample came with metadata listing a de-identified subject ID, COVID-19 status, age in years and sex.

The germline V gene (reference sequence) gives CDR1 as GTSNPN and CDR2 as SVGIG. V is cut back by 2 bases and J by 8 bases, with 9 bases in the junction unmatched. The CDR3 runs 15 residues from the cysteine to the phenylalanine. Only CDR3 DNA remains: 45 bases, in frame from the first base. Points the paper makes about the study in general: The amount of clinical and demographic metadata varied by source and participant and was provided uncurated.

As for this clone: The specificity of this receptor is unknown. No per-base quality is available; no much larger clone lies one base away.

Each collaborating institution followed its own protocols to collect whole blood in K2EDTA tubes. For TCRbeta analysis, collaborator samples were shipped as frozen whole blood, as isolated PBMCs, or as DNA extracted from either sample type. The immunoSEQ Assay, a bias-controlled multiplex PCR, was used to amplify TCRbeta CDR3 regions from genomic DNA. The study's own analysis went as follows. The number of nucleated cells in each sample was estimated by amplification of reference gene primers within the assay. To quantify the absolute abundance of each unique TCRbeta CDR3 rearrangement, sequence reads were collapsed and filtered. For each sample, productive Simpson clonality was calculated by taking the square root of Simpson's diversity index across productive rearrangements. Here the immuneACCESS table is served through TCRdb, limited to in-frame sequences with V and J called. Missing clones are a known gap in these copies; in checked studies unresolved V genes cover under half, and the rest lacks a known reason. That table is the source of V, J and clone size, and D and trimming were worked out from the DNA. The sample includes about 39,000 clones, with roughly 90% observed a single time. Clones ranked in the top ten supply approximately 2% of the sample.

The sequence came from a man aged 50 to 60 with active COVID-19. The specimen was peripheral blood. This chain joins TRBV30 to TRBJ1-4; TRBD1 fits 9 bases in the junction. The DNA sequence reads TGTGCCTGGAGTCCGCGGACAGGGGTGGAGGAAAAACTGTTTTTT. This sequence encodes CAWSPRTGVEEKLFF.